Each of the 5 T cell receptor beta chains below was sequenced from the same sample in a study of monozygotic twins with inflammatory bowel disease. Reprocessing the 5' RACE reads, TCRdb reports a single entry for every CDR3 protein and omits DNA. The sample has a few hundred thousand distinct CDR3 sequences. Sequences were obtained from blood. The receptors shown here come from a human donor with ulcerative colitis or Crohn's disease, or a healthy co-twin of an affected twin (not recorded which).

The rearrangement links TRBV15 to TRBJ2-1. Germline V lookup: CDR1 LNHNV, CDR2 YYDKDF (reference sequence). This CDR3 contains 16 residues. The CDR3 loop is CATSRDDEGAYNEQFF.

The V and J genes are TRBV5-1 and TRBJ2-1; TCRdb designates TRBD1, a call that cannot be tested without DNA. CDR3 length equals 13 residues. Germline V gene data show CDR1 as SGHRS and CDR2 as YFSETQ. The CDR3 sequence: CASSLSQGNEQFF. Full variable domain (missing parts from reference TRBV5-1 and TRBJ2-1): KAGVTQTPRYLIKTRGQQVTLSCSPISGHRSVSWYQQTPGQGLQFLFEYFSETQRNKGNFPGRFSGRQFSNSRSEMNVSTLELGDSALYLCASSLSQGNEQFFGPGTRLTVL.

The gene calls are TRBV5-1 and TRBJ2-5; the TRBD2 assignment by TCRdb is unverifiable without DNA. The CDR3 runs 15 residues. Germline CDR1 SGHRS, CDR2 YFSETQ. The CDR3 loop reads CASSLVSGHQETQYF.

The gene calls are TRBV4-3 and TRBJ2-1; TCRdb proposes TRBD2, but this gene call is untestable without DNA. Germline V gene sequence: CDR1 LGHNA, CDR2 YSLEER. This CDR3 has 16 residues. The CDR3 is CASSQGASRGYNEQFF.

V usage is TRBV19 and J usage is TRBJ1-1; the TCRdb call, TRBD1, lacks DNA for checking. The CDR3 sequence is 13 residues long. CDR1 and CDR2 from the germline V gene are LNHDA and SQIVND (reference sequence). The CDR3 is CASSVGARTEAFF.